Presented here are 10 T cell receptor beta chains from one specimen sequenced in a study of blood T cell repertoires in COVID-19. The data were produced by immunoSEQ multiplex PCR, yet TCRdb's version contains in-frame clones alone and is incomplete. The table includes about 120,000 clones, 81% detected once. The sample consisted of peripheral blood. The receptors stem from a human donor in a cohort sampled during active COVID-19.

This clone was seen more than once but under ten times. The chain joins TRBV6-6 to TRBJ2-1; TRBD1 agrees at 10 bases. The CDR3 is made up of 12 amino acids. CDR1 and CDR2 (germline): MNHNY, SVGAGI (reference sequence). J lost 14 bases, V lost 5 bases, and 6 bases had no gene match. The CDR3 loop is CASSAPGQGKFF. The CDR3 DNA reads as TGTGCCAGCAGTGCGCCGGGACAGGGGAAGTTCTTC.

This clone was seen a handful of times. The chain couples TRBV29-1 to TRBJ2-7, with 12 bases identical to TRBD1. The CDR3 is 15 amino acids. Trimming at V came to 4 bases and at J to 4 bases, leaving 8 bases not matched to a gene. From germline, CDR1 is SQVTM and CDR2 ANQGSEA. The CDR3 protein is CSVVGTGGLAYEQYF. CDR3 DNA: TGCAGCGTTGTAGGGACAGGGGGCCTTGCGTACGAGCAGTACTTC.

This clone has a handful of counts. The chain recombines TRBV7-3 with TRBJ2-2; no firm D call. V was pared by 5 bases and J by 5 bases, with 6 bases between. CDR1 SGHTA and CDR2 FQGTGA come from the germline V gene. The CDR3 has 12 amino acids. As DNA, the CDR3 is TGTGCCAGCAGCCCCGGGACCGGGGAGCTGTTTTTT. It yields the protein CASSPGTGELFF.

The chain joins TRBV21-1 to TRBJ1-2; TRBD1 reflects the table's D call only, with no check against the DNA. TRBV21-1 is flagged as a pseudogene. The CDR3 covers 17 residues. CDR3 amino acids: CASSPPGQPTRICGYTF. The CDR3 bases are TGTGCCAGCAGTCCTCCGGGACAGCCGACCAGGATCTGCGGCTACACCTTC.

The chain combines TRBV3-1 (or the pseudogene TRBV3-2) with TRBJ1-2; D ambiguous. The CDR3 length is 15 residues. Germline CDR1 LGHDT, CDR2 YNNKEL (reference sequence). V was pared by 4 bases and J by 4 bases, with 16 bases between. The CDR3 region is CASSRAAGESYGYTF. DNA of the CDR3: TGTGCCAGCAGCCGAGCCGCCGGGGAGTCCTATGGCTACACCTTC.

The rearrangement joins TRBV6-5 to TRBJ1-5, with D uncertain. V lost 6 bases, J lost 2 bases, and 14 bases lay in between. The germline CDR1 and CDR2 sequences are MNHEY and SVGAGI. The CDR3 covers 15 residues. In DNA form, the CDR3 reads TGTGCCAGCAGGGAGTGGCAGATCGGCAATCAGCCCCAGCATTTT. Its translation is CASREWQIGNQPQHF.

The V and J genes are TRBV5-6 and TRBJ1-2; 7 bases are a match to TRBD1. Germline-derived CDR1 and CDR2 are SGHDT and YYEEEE. With V trimmed by 1 base and J by 8 bases, 2 bases remained unmatched. The CDR3 is made up of 12 amino acids. The CDR3, as DNA: TGTGCCAGCAGCTTGAGGGGGCTGGGCTACACCTTC. This translates into CASSLRGLGYTF.

The rearrangement uses TRBV7-2 and TRBJ1-3; D uncertain. Germline V gene data show CDR1 as SGHTA and CDR2 as FQGNSA. The length of the CDR3 is 13 residues. The V gene lost 1 base and the J gene lost 4 bases, with 5 bases spanning the gap. The DNA of the CDR3 is TGTGCCAGCAGCTTAGAAGCCGGAAACACCATATATTTT. Translating it yields CASSLEAGNTIYF.

This chain uses TRBV3-1 (or the pseudogene TRBV3-2) with TRBJ2-7; tentatively, D is TRBD2 (5 bases). From germline, CDR1 is LGHDT and CDR2 YNNKEL (reference sequence). The CDR3 totals 14 residues. Between the trimmed V and J ends, which lost 5 bases and 4 bases, there was a span of 15 bases. The CDR3 sequence is CASSVSLGSYEQYF. The CDR3 DNA reads TGTGCCAGCAGCGTGAGTTTAGGGAGTTACGAGCAGTACTTC.

This chain connects TRBV2 to TRBJ2-1, with 8 bases matching TRBD2. V was clipped by 4 bases and J by 8 bases; unmatched bases: 7. This CDR3 is 14 amino acids long. The germline gives CDR1 SNHLY, CDR2 FYNNEI. The CDR3 region is CASSGMGLDYEQFF. The CDR3 DNA reads as TGTGCCAGCAGTGGAATGGGACTAGACTATGAGCAGTTCTTC.